These T cell receptor beta chains were read from a single sample in a study of blood T cell repertoires in COVID-19. Clones were read by immunoSEQ multiplex PCR, and TCRdb kept only the in-frame ones, dropping some. The sample shows roughly 260,000 clones, around 87% of them seen only once. The sample consisted of peripheral blood. These receptors were collected from a woman between 50 and 59 years old who had recovered from COVID-19. CDR3s include the opening cysteine and the closing phenylalanine or tryptophan. A D gene is named only where the DNA matches it firmly. Clone size, where shown, is once, few, many, or a class for clones that have expanded.

j_gene: TRBJ1-2; d_gene: .; v_gene: TRBV10-3; abundance: .; CDR3nt: TGTGCCATCAGTGACGGGCAGGGCTATGGCTACACCTTC; CDR3aa: CAISDGQGYGYTF
j_gene: TRBJ1-1; d_gene: .; v_gene: TRBV6-5; abundance: .; CDR3nt: TGTGCCAGCAGGCCCCAGGGGAACACTGAAGCTTTCTTT; CDR3aa: CASRPQGNTEAFF
j_gene: TRBJ2-1; d_gene: TRBD2; v_gene: TRBV28; abundance: .; CDR3nt: TGTGCCTCCGGGGAGGGAGCCGGCAATGAGCAGTTCTTC; CDR3aa: CASGEGAGNEQFF
j_gene: TRBJ2-7; d_gene: TRBD2; v_gene: TRBV4-2; abundance: .; CDR3nt: TGTGCCAGCAGCCAAGGTAGCGGGGGCCCCTACGAGCAGTACTTC; CDR3aa: CASSQGSGGPYEQYF
j_gene: TRBJ2-3; d_gene: TRBD1; v_gene: TRBV27; abundance: .; CDR3nt: TGTGCCAGCAGCGCGGGACAGGGCCTTCCAGATACGCAGTATTTT; CDR3aa: CASSAGQGLPDTQYF
j_gene: TRBJ1-1; d_gene: .; v_gene: TRBV28; abundance: .; CDR3nt: TGTGCCAGCAGTTCAGGACTGAGAAACACTGAAGCTTTCTTT; CDR3aa: CASSSGLRNTEAFF
j_gene: TRBJ1-6; d_gene: .; v_gene: TRBV5-6; abundance: .; CDR3nt: TGTGCCAGCAGCCGAGGGAGGGGGAATTCACCCCTCCACTTT; CDR3aa: CASSRGRGNSPLHF
j_gene: TRBJ2-2; d_gene: .; v_gene: TRBV5-5; abundance: .; CDR3nt: TGTGCCAGCACCCCTCCAGGGAAAACCGGGGAGCTGTTTTTT; CDR3aa: CASTPPGKTGELFF
j_gene: TRBJ1-1; d_gene: .; v_gene: TRBV7-3; abundance: .; CDR3nt: TGTGCCAGCAGCCATACAGGGAACACTGAAGCTTTCTTT; CDR3aa: CASSHTGNTEAFF
j_gene: TRBJ2-7; d_gene: TRBD2; v_gene: TRBV7-7; abundance: .; CDR3nt: TGTGCTAGCAGCTTAGGTAGCCCTAGCGGGAGCTACGAGCAGTACTTC; CDR3aa: CASSLGSPSGSYEQYF
j_gene: TRBJ2-7; d_gene: TRBD2; v_gene: TRBV2; abundance: .; CDR3nt: TGTGCCAGCAGTGCAAGCGGGGGTGGGTACGAGCAGTACTTC; CDR3aa: CASSASGGGYEQYF
j_gene: TRBJ2-3; d_gene: .; v_gene: TRBV7-2; abundance: .; CDR3nt: TGTGCCAGCAGCTTATCGGGATCCACAGATACGCAGTATTTT; CDR3aa: CASSLSGSTDTQYF
j_gene: TRBJ2-5; d_gene: .; v_gene: TRBV7-2; abundance: .; CDR3nt: TGTGCCAGCAGCTTCCAACAGGGGACCCAGTACTTC; CDR3aa: CASSFQQGTQYF
j_gene: TRBJ2-7; d_gene: .; v_gene: TRBV12-3/TRBV12-4; abundance: .; CDR3nt: TGTGCCAGCAGTTCGCGACAGGCTTACGAGCAGTACTTC; CDR3aa: CASSSRQAYEQYF
j_gene: TRBJ1-5; d_gene: TRBD1; v_gene: TRBV6-5; abundance: .; CDR3nt: TGTGCCGGTCAGACAGGGGTTCAGCCCCAGCATTTT; CDR3aa: CAGQTGVQPQHF
j_gene: TRBJ1-2; d_gene: TRBD1; v_gene: TRBV7-9; abundance: .; CDR3nt: TGTGCCAGCAGCTTAGTTGCAGGGGGCGCCTTTAGCTACACCTTC; CDR3aa: CASSLVAGGAFSYTF
j_gene: TRBJ1-1; d_gene: .; v_gene: TRBV5-8; abundance: .; CDR3nt: TGTGCCAGCAGCCGGACAGAAACTGAAGCTTTCTTT; CDR3aa: CASSRTETEAFF
j_gene: TRBJ1-1; d_gene: TRBD1; v_gene: TRBV5-1; abundance: .; CDR3nt: TGCGCCAGCTCCTGGACAGGGGGCTGGTCTGAAGCTTTCTTT; CDR3aa: CASSWTGGWSEAFF
j_gene: TRBJ1-3; d_gene: .; v_gene: TRBV30; abundance: .; CDR3nt: TGTGCCTGGACAGGGGCCTCTGGAAACACCATATATTTT; CDR3aa: CAWTGASGNTIYF
j_gene: TRBJ1-3; d_gene: .; v_gene: TRBV28; abundance: .; CDR3nt: TGTGCCAGCAGCTCACAGTTCTCTGGAAACACCATATATTTT; CDR3aa: CASSSQFSGNTIYF
j_gene: TRBJ1-1; d_gene: .; v_gene: TRBV27; abundance: .; CDR3nt: TGTGCCAGCAGTTTCTTCGCAGGGGCACACACTGAAGCTTTCTTT; CDR3aa: CASSFFAGAHTEAFF
j_gene: TRBJ2-4; d_gene: TRBD1; v_gene: TRBV5-5; abundance: .; CDR3nt: TGTGCCAGCAGCTTCGACAGGGGGCAAAACATTCAGTACTTC; CDR3aa: CASSFDRGQNIQYF
j_gene: TRBJ1-1; d_gene: TRBD1; v_gene: TRBV6-5; abundance: .; CDR3nt: TGTGCCAGCAGTTTACCGGGGACAGGGCGTCCTGAAGCTTTCTTT; CDR3aa: CASSLPGTGRPEAFF
j_gene: TRBJ2-7; d_gene: .; v_gene: TRBV29-1; abundance: .; CDR3nt: TGCAGCGCCGAGGTGGGGGCTTCCTACGAGCAGTACTTC; CDR3aa: CSAEVGASYEQYF
j_gene: TRBJ2-3; d_gene: .; v_gene: TRBV7-8; abundance: once; CDR3nt: TGTGCCAGCAGCTCGAGTCCCACAGATACGCAGTATTTT; CDR3aa: CASSSSPTDTQYF
j_gene: TRBJ2-7; d_gene: .; v_gene: TRBV9; abundance: .; CDR3nt: TGTGCCAGCAGCGTAGGTGCAGGGAAGAGGCACGAGCAGTACTTC; CDR3aa: CASSVGAGKRHEQYF
j_gene: TRBJ2-7; d_gene: .; v_gene: TRBV11-2; abundance: .; CDR3nt: TGTGCCAGCAGCGGGGCGATTTACGAGCAGTACTTC; CDR3aa: CASSGAIYEQYF
j_gene: TRBJ1-2; d_gene: TRBD1; v_gene: TRBV19; abundance: .; CDR3nt: TGTGCCAGTAGTTCTCCGGGGGACAGGGGATTCTATGGCTACACCTTC; CDR3aa: CASSSPGDRGFYGYTF
j_gene: TRBJ2-5; d_gene: TRBD2; v_gene: TRBV9; abundance: .; CDR3nt: TGTGCCAGCAGCGTAGGCGCTAGCGGGAGTATGGAAGAGACCCAGTACTTC; CDR3aa: CASSVGASGSMEETQYF
j_gene: TRBJ2-2; d_gene: .; v_gene: TRBV14; abundance: .; CDR3nt: TGTGCCAGCAGCCACCAAGCGGCGGGTTTGCGAGGCACCGGGGAGCTGTTTTTT; CDR3aa: CASSHQAAGLRGTGELFF
j_gene: TRBJ2-7; d_gene: .; v_gene: TRBV7-9; abundance: .; CDR3nt: TGTGCCAGCAGCCCAGGGTCGCGCATAAACGAGCAGTACTTC; CDR3aa: CASSPGSRINEQYF
j_gene: TRBJ2-7; d_gene: .; v_gene: TRBV7-5; abundance: once; CDR3nt: TGTGCCAGAAGCTTAGTCGGAGGGCTAGACTCCTACGAGCAGTACTTC; CDR3aa: CARSLVGGLDSYEQYF
j_gene: TRBJ2-1; d_gene: TRBD2; v_gene: TRBV10-3; abundance: .; CDR3nt: TGTGCCATCAGTGAGTTAGGGACTAGCGGAGGTGAGCAGTTCTTC; CDR3aa: CAISELGTSGGEQFF
j_gene: TRBJ2-1; d_gene: TRBD1; v_gene: TRBV9; abundance: .; CDR3nt: TGTGCCAGCAGCAACTACGGGACAGTTAATAGTGAGCAGTTCTTC; CDR3aa: CASSNYGTVNSEQFF
j_gene: TRBJ1-3; d_gene: .; v_gene: TRBV7-9; abundance: .; CDR3nt: TGTGCCAGCAGCCCCCCCGAGAGGCCCGGAAACACCATATATTTT; CDR3aa: CASSPPERPGNTIYF
j_gene: TRBJ2-7; d_gene: .; v_gene: TRBV19; abundance: .; CDR3nt: TGTGCCAGTAGTATCTCGGGGTTGCCCTACGAGCAGTACTTC; CDR3aa: CASSISGLPYEQYF
j_gene: TRBJ1-5; d_gene: TRBD1; v_gene: TRBV6-5; abundance: .; CDR3nt: TGTGCCACCCGGACAGGGATCCAGCCCCAGCATTTT; CDR3aa: CATRTGIQPQHF
j_gene: TRBJ2-5; d_gene: TRBD2; v_gene: TRBV29-1; abundance: once; CDR3nt: TGCAGCGTTTCTAGCGGGCCACAAGAGACCCAGTACTTC; CDR3aa: CSVSSGPQETQYF
j_gene: TRBJ1-5; d_gene: .; v_gene: TRBV19; abundance: .; CDR3nt: TGTGCCAGTACCTACAGTGTTAATCAGCCCCAGCATTTT; CDR3aa: CASTYSVNQPQHF
j_gene: TRBJ1-2; d_gene: TRBD1; v_gene: TRBV4-3; abundance: .; CDR3nt: TGCGCCAGCAGCCAACGGACAGGTCTATATTATGGCTACACCTTC; CDR3aa: CASSQRTGLYYGYTF
j_gene: TRBJ1-2; d_gene: .; v_gene: TRBV25-1; abundance: few; CDR3nt: TGTGCCAGCAGCGCCCCGACAGTGTTTGGCTACACCTTC; CDR3aa: CASSAPTVFGYTF
j_gene: TRBJ1-2; d_gene: .; v_gene: TRBV7-8; abundance: .; CDR3nt: TGTGCCAGCAGCTTAGTGCAGTCCCCTAACTATGGCTACACCTTC; CDR3aa: CASSLVQSPNYGYTF
j_gene: TRBJ1-5; d_gene: .; v_gene: TRBV19; abundance: .; CDR3nt: TGTGCCAGTAGGGCCCACAATCAGCCCCAGCATTTT; CDR3aa: CASRAHNQPQHF
j_gene: TRBJ1-2; d_gene: .; v_gene: TRBV5-1; abundance: once; CDR3nt: TGCGCCAGCAGCTACGACAGTTACTATGGCTACACCTTC; CDR3aa: CASSYDSYYGYTF
j_gene: TRBJ2-1; d_gene: TRBD2; v_gene: TRBV18; abundance: .; CDR3nt: TGTGCCAGCTCACCACCGAGACTAGCGGGACGTTCCTACAATGAGCAGTTCTTC; CDR3aa: CASSPPRLAGRSYNEQFF
j_gene: TRBJ1-1; d_gene: .; v_gene: TRBV9; abundance: .; CDR3nt: TGTGCCAGCAGCGGGGCGCGGGAGGGTCTAGGCACTGAAGCTTTCTTT; CDR3aa: CASSGAREGLGTEAFF
j_gene: TRBJ1-1; d_gene: TRBD1; v_gene: TRBV6-6; abundance: .; CDR3nt: TGTGCCAGCAGCCCCCGGGACAGGAACACTGAAGCTTTCTTT; CDR3aa: CASSPRDRNTEAFF
j_gene: TRBJ1-1; d_gene: .; v_gene: TRBV29-1; abundance: .; CDR3nt: TGCAGCGTTAACAGATTGAACACTGAAGCTTTCTTT; CDR3aa: CSVNRLNTEAFF
j_gene: TRBJ1-2; d_gene: .; v_gene: TRBV27; abundance: .; CDR3nt: TGTGCCAGCAGTTTTCGGGGGGCTGGGTATGGCTACACCTTC; CDR3aa: CASSFRGAGYGYTF
j_gene: TRBJ1-2; d_gene: TRBD1; v_gene: TRBV5-5; abundance: .; CDR3nt: TGTGCCAGCAGCTTGTATCCGGGACGGGACAGCTATGGCTACACCTTC; CDR3aa: CASSLYPGRDSYGYTF
j_gene: TRBJ1-1; d_gene: .; v_gene: TRBV4-2; abundance: few; CDR3nt: TGTGCCAGCAGCCTGGGGCAGGAGGGGAACACTGAAGCTTTCTTT; CDR3aa: CASSLGQEGNTEAFF
j_gene: TRBJ1-5; d_gene: TRBD1; v_gene: TRBV3-1/TRBV3-2; abundance: .; CDR3nt: TGTGCCAGCAGTGTACAGGGGGCCAATCAGCCCCAGCATTTT; CDR3aa: CASSVQGANQPQHF
j_gene: TRBJ2-3; d_gene: .; v_gene: TRBV25-1; abundance: .; CDR3nt: TGTGCCAGCAGGGAGTGGGATACGCAGTATTTT; CDR3aa: CASREWDTQYF
j_gene: TRBJ1-1; d_gene: .; v_gene: TRBV6-2/TRBV6-3; abundance: .; CDR3nt: TGTGCCAGCAGTTACTCCCTCCCGAACACTGAAGCTTTCTTT; CDR3aa: CASSYSLPNTEAFF
j_gene: TRBJ1-4; d_gene: TRBD1; v_gene: TRBV5-6; abundance: .; CDR3nt: TGTGCCAGCAGTTCAACACAGGGGGCTAATGAAAAACTGTTTTTT; CDR3aa: CASSSTQGANEKLFF
j_gene: TRBJ1-1; d_gene: .; v_gene: TRBV27; abundance: .; CDR3nt: TGTGCCAGCAGTCCGCGCCAGGGGCTGTATACTGAAGCTTTCTTT; CDR3aa: CASSPRQGLYTEAFF
j_gene: TRBJ1-1; d_gene: .; v_gene: TRBV12-3/TRBV12-4; abundance: .; CDR3nt: TGTGCCAGCAGTTCCTCACCCGTCTCGGGAGCTTTCTTT; CDR3aa: CASSSSPVSGAFF